This TCR beta chain was observed in a study of T-cell memory formation after mild COVID-19. Study-level findings and limits: The study detected some responding clones in pre-infection memory, suggesting cross-reactive memory joined.

Germline lookup yields CDR1 LGHDT and CDR2 YNNKEL (reference sequence). The J segment lost 5 bases and the V segment lost 3 bases, leaving 5 bases of the junction unmatched. The CDR3 has 14 amino acids. Constant-segment primers served in 5'RACE that generated TCR alpha and TCR beta cDNA libraries bearing sample barcodes and UMIs. One entry per CDR3 protein, called by TCRdb with MiXCR from the 5' RACE reads. Among about half a million distinct CDR3 sequences listed, about 20% were seen once. Concerning this clonotype itself: Its antigen is not identified.

The chain combines TRBV3-1 with TRBJ1-2; TRBD1 aligns across 8 bases. The receptor's source is an adult woman who had mild COVID-19 (a few samples of this study predate the infection). Cell type and time point are not known. The source material was PBMCs or a T cell subset sorted from them (not recorded which). The CDR3 coding sequence is TGTGCCAGCAGCCAGCCAGGGGGCCTATATGGCTACACCTTC. This sequence encodes CASSQPGGLYGYTF.